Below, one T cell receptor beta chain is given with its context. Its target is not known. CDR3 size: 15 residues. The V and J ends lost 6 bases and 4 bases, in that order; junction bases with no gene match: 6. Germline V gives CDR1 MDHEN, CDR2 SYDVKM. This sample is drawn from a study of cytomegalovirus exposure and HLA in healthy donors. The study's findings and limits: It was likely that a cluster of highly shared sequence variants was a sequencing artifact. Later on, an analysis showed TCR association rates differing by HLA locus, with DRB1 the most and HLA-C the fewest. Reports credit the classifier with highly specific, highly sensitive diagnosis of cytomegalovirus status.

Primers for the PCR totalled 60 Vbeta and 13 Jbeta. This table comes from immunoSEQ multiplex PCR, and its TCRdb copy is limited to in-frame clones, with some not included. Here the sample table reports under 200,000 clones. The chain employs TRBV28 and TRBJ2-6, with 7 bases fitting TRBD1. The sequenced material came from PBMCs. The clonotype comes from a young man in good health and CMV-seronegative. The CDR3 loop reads CASSTTGVGANVLTF. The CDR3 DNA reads TGTGCCAGCAGCACCACAGGGGTCGGGGCCAACGTCCTGACTTTC.